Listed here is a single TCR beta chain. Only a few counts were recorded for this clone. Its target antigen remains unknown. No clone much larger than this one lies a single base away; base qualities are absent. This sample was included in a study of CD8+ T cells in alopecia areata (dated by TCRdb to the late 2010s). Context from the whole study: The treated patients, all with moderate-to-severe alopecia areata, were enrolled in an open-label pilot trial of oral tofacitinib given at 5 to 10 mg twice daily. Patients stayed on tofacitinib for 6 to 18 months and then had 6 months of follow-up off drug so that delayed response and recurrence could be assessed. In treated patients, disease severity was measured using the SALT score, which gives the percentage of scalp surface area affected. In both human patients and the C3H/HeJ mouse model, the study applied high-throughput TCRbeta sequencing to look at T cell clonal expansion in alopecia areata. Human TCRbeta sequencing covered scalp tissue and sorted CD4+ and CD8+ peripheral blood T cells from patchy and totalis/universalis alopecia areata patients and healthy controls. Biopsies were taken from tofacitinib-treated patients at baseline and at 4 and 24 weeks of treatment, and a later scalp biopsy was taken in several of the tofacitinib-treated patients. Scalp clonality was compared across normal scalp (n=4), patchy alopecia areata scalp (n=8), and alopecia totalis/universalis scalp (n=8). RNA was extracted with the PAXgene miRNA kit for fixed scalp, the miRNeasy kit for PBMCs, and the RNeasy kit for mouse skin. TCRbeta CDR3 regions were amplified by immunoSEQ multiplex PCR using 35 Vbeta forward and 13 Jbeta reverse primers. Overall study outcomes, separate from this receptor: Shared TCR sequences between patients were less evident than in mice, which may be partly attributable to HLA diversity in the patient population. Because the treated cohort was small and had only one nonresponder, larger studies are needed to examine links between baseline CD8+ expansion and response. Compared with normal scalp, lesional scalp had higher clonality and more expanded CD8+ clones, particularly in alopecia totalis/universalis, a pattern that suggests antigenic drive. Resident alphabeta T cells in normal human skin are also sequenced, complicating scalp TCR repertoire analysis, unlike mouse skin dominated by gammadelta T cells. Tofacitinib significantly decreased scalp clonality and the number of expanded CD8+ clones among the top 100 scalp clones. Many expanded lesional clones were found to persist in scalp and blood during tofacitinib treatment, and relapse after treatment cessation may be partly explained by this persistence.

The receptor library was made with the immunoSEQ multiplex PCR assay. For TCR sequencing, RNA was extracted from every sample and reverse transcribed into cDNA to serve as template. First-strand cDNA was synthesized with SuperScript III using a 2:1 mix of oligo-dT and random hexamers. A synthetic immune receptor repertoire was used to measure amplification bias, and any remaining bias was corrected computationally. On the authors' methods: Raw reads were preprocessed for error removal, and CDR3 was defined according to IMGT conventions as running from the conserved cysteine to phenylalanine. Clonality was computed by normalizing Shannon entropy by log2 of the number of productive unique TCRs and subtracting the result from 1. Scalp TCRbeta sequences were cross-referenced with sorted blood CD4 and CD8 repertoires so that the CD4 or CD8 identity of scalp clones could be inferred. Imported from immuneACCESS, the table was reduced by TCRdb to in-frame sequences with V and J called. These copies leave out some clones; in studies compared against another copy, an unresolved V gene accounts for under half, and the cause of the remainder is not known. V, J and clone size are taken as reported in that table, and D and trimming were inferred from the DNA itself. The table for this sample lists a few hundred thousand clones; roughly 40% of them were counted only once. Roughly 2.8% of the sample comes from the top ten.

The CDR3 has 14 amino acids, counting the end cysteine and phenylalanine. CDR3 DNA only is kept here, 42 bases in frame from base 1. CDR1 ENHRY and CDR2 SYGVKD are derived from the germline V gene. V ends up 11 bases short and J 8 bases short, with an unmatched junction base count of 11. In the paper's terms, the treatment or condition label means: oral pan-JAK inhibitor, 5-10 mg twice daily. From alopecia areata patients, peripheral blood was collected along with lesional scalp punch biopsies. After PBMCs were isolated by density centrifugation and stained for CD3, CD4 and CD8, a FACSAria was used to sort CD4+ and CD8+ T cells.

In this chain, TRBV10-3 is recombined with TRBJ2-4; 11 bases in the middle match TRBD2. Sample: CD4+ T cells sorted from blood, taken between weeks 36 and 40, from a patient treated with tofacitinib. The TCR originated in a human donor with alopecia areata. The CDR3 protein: CAAGTSGGKDIQYF. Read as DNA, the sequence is TGTGCCGCCGGGACTAGCGGAGGGAAGGACATTCAGTACTTC.